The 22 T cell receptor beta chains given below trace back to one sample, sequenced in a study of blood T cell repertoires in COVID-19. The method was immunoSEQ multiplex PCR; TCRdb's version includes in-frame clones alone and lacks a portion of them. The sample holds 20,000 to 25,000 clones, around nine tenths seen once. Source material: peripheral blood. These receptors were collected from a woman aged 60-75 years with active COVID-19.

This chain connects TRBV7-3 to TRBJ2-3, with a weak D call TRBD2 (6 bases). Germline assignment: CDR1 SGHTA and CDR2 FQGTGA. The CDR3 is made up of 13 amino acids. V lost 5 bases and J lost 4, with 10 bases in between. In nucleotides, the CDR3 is TGTGCCAGCAGCCCCACGGGGGCAGATACGCAGTATTTT. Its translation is CASSPTGADTQYF.

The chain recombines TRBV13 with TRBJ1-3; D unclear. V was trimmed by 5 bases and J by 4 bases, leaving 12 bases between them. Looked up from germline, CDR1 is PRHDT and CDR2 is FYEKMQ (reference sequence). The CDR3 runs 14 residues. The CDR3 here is CASSLTERGNTIYF. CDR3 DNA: TGTGCCAGCAGCCTGACCGAGCGGGGAAACACCATATATTTT.

CDR3 sequence reads: CASSPGTGPYTQYF. Here the CDR3 DNA reads TGTGCCAGCTCACCAGGAACAGGCCCGTATACGCAGTATTTT. V gene TRBV18 combines with J gene TRBJ2-3; possible D gene TRBD1, 5 bases. The CDR3 consists of 14 residues. With 2 bases removed from V and 7 bases from J, the gap between germline ends came to 13 bases. Germline V gives CDR1 KGHSH, CDR2 LQKENI.

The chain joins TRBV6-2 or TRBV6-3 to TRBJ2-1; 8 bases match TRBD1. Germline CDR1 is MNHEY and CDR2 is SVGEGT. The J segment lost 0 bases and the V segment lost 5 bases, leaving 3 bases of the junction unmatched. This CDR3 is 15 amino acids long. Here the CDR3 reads CASSPTGGSYNEQFF. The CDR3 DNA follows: TGTGCCAGCAGTCCCACAGGGGGCTCCTACAATGAGCAGTTCTTC.

The CDR3 protein is CASSETGTGAYEQYF. The CDR3 DNA is TGTGCCAGCAGTGAGACCGGGACAGGGGCCTACGAGCAGTACTTC. The chain is built from TRBV2 and TRBJ2-7; 10 nucleotides line up with TRBD1. V lost 3 bases and J lost 2; bases outside the gene matches: 4. Germline-derived CDR1 and CDR2 are SNHLY and FYNNEI. This CDR3 contains 15 residues.

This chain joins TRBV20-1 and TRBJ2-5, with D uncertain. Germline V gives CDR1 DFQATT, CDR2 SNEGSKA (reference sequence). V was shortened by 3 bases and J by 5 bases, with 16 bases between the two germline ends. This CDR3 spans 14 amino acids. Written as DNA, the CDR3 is TGCAGTGCTAGTGTCTCAGGTCCCCGGGAGACCCAGTACTTC. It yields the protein CSASVSGPRETQYF.

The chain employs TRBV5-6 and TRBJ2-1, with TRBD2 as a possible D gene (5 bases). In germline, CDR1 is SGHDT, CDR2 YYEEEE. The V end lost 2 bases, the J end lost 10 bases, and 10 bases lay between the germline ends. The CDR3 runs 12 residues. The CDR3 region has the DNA TGTGCCAGCAGCTTCTACTCGGGGGAGCAGTTCTTC. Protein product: CASSFYSGEQFF.

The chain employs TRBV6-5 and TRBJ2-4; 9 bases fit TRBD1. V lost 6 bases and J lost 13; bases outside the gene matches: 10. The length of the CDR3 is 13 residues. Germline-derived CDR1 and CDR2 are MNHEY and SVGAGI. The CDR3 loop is CASSRDRVLGQYF. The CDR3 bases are TGTGCCAGCAGCCGGGACAGGGTCCTAGGACAGTACTTC.

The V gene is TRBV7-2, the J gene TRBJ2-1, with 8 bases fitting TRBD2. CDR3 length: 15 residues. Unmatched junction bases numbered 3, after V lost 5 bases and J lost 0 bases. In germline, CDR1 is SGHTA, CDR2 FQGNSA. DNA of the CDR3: TGTGCCAGCAGCCGCGGGGGGTACTCCTACAATGAGCAGTTCTTC. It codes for CASSRGGYSYNEQFF.

CDR3: CASSIRGHLISYNEQFF. The CDR3 bases are TGTGCCAGTAGTATACGAGGACACCTCATCTCCTACAATGAGCAGTTCTTC. This chain uses TRBV19 with TRBJ2-1, with D perhaps TRBD1 (5 bases). Germline V gene sequence: CDR1 LNHDA, CDR2 SQIVND (reference sequence). V lost 2 bases to trimming and J lost 0 bases, with 14 bases between them. The CDR3 runs to 17 residues. Variable domain in full (rest from reference TRBV19 and TRBJ2-1): DGGITQSPKYLFRKEGQNVTLSCEQNLNHDAMYWYRQDPGQGLRLIYYSQIVNDFQKGDIAEGYSVSREKKESFPLTVTSAQKNPTAFYLCASSIRGHLISYNEQFFGPGTRLTVL.

The DNA for the CDR3 is TGCAGCGTTGAAGATCGTAGACAAGAAGCTTTCTTT. It specifies CSVEDRRQEAFF. The chain links TRBV29-1 to TRBJ1-1, with D uncertain. This CDR3 comprises 12 residues. V shed 0 bases and J shed 8 bases, with 10 bases lying between them. From germline, CDR1 is SQVTM and CDR2 ANQGSEA. Using reference TRBV29-1 and TRBJ1-1 for the parts outside the CDR3, the full variable domain is SAVISQKPSRDICQRGTSLTIQCQVDSQVTMMFWYRQQPGQSLTLIATANQGSEATYESGFVIDKFPISRPNLTFSTLTVSNMSPEDSSIYLCSVEDRRQEAFFGQGTRLTVV.

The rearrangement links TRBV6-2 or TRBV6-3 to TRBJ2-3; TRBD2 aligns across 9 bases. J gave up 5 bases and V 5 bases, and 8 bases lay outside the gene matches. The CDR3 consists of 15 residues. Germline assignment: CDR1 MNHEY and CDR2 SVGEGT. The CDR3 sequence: CASSPPSGALDTQYF. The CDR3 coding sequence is TGTGCCAGCAGTCCCCCTAGCGGGGCCCTAGATACGCAGTATTTT.

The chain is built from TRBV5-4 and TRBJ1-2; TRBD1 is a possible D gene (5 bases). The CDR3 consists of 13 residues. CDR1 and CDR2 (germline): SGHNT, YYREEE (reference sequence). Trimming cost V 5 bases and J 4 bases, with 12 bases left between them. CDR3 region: CASSLGGTYGYTF. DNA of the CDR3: TGTGCCAGCAGTCTGGGAGGGACCTATGGCTACACCTTC.

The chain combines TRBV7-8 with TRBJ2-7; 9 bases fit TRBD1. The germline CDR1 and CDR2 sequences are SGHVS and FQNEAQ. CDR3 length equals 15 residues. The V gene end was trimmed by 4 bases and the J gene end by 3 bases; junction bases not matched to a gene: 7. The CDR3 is CASSWSPGQGYEQYF. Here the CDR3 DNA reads TGTGCCAGCAGCTGGAGCCCGGGACAGGGCTACGAGCAGTACTTC.

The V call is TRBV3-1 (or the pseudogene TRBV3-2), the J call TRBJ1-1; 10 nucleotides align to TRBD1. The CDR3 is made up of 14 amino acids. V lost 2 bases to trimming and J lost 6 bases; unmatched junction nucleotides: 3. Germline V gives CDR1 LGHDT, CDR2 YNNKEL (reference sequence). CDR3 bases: TGTGCCAGCAGCCAACCGACAGGGGGCGCTGAAGCTTTCTTT. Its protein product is CASSQPTGGAEAFF.

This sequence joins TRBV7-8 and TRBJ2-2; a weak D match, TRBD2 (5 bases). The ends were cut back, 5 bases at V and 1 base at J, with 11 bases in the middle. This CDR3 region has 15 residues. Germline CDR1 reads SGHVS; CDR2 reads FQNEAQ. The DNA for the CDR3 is TGTGCCAGCAGCATCGGGGTGGGGAACACCGGGGAGCTGTTTTTT. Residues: CASSIGVGNTGELFF.

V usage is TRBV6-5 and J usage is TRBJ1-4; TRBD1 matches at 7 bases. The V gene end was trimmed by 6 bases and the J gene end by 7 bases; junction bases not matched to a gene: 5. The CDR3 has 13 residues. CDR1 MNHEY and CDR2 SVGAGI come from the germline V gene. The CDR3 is CASRRGGGEKLFF. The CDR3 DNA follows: TGTGCCAGCAGGCGAGGGGGCGGTGAAAAACTGTTTTTT.

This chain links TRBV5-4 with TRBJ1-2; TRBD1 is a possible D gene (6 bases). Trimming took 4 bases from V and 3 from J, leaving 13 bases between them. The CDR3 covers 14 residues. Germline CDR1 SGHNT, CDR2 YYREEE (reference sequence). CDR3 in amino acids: CASSPGTQYYGYTF. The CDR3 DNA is TGTGCCAGCAGCCCCGGGACACAATACTATGGCTACACCTTC.

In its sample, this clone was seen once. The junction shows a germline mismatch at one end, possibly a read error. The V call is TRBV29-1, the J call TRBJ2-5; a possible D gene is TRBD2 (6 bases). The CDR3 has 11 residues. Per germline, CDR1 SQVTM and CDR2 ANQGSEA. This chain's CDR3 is CSVRSSGREDF. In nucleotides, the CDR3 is TGCAGCGTTCGAAGCTCCGGCAGGGAGGACTTC.

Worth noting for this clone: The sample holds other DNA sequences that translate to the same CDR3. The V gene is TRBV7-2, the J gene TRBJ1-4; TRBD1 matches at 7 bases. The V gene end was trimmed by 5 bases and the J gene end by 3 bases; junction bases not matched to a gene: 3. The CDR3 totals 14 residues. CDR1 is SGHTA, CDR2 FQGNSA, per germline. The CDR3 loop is CASSRGTANEKLFF. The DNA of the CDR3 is TGTGCCAGCAGCCGTGGGACAGCTAATGAAAAACTGTTTTTT.

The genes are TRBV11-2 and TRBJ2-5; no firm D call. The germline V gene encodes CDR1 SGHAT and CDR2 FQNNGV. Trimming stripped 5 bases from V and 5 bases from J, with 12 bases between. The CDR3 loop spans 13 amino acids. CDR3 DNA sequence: TGTGCCAGCAGCCTCAGCTGGGCTGAGACCCAGTACTTC. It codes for CASSLSWAETQYF.

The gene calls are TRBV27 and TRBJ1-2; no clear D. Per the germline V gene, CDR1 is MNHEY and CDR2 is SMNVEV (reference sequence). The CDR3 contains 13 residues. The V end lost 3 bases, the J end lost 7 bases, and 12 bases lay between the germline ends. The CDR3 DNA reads TGTGCCAGCAGTTTGTGGGGAGGGCGTGGCTACACCTTC. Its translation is CASSLWGGRGYTF.